These T cell receptor beta chains were read from a single sample in a study of a mutant IDH1 vaccine in newly diagnosed glioma. Sequencing used immunoSEQ multiplex PCR; TCRdb keeps in-frame clones, though not all of them. The profile shows roughly 32,000 clones, about 92% of them singletons. The antigens for these receptors are not known. Sequences were derived from PBMCs, sampled from a glioma patient whose treatment included an IDH1 peptide vaccine. Receptor source: a man aged 35-49 years with glioma. CDR3s include the opening cysteine and the closing phenylalanine or tryptophan. Each record gives: V gene, J gene, clone size, D gene, CDR3 protein, CDR3 DNA. A D gene is named only where the DNA matches it firmly. Size tells how often a clone was seen (once, few, many) or the class of an expanded clone, and some rows leave it out.

V: TRBV28; J: TRBJ1-1; size: .; D: .; CDR3: CASSPRRYMNTEAFF; DNA: TGTGCCAGCAGCCCCCGGAGATACATGAACACTGAAGCTTTCTTT
V: TRBV6-5; J: TRBJ2-1; size: .; D: .; CDR3: CASSYRTELYNEQFF; DNA: TGTGCCAGCAGTTACCGGACAGAACTATACAATGAGCAGTTCTTC
V: TRBV18; J: TRBJ2-3; size: once; D: .; CDR3: CASSPGGTDTQYF; DNA: TGTGCCAGCTCACCAGGGGGGACAGATACGCAGTATTTT
V: TRBV21-1; J: TRBJ2-7; size: .; D: .; CDR3: CASSLGTGEKEQYF; DNA: TGTGCCAGCAGCCTCGGGACAGGGGAGAAGGAGCAGTACTTC
V: TRBV4-3; J: TRBJ1-3; size: .; D: .; CDR3: CASSPYSSGAGSGNTIYF; DNA: TGCGCCAGCAGCCCCTATTCCTCAGGGGCTGGCTCTGGAAACACCATATATTTT
V: TRBV7-9; J: TRBJ2-7; size: .; D: TRBD1; CDR3: CASSLTGGEYEQYF; DNA: TGTGCCAGCAGCTTGACAGGGGGCGAATACGAGCAGTACTTC
V: TRBV28; J: TRBJ1-1; size: .; D: TRBD1; CDR3: CASSLLTGQGREAFF; DNA: TGTGCCAGCAGTTTATTGACGGGACAGGGGCGGGAAGCTTTCTTT
V: TRBV4-2; J: TRBJ2-6; size: .; D: .; CDR3: CASSSRFSGANVLTF; DNA: TGTGCCAGCAGCTCACGGTTCTCTGGGGCCAACGTCCTGACTTTC
V: TRBV4-3; J: TRBJ2-7; size: .; D: TRBD1; CDR3: CASSQETGGYEQYF; DNA: TGCGCCAGCAGCCAAGAAACAGGGGGATACGAGCAGTACTTC
V: TRBV27; J: TRBJ1-2; size: .; D: .; CDR3: CASSLEPDSIYGYTF; DNA: TGTGCCAGCAGTTTAGAACCAGACAGCATCTATGGCTACACCTTC
V: TRBV25-1; J: TRBJ2-1; size: .; D: .; CDR3: CASENQSSGNYNEQFF; DNA: TGTGCCAGCGAAAACCAGAGTAGCGGAAACTACAATGAGCAGTTCTTC
V: TRBV5-1; J: TRBJ2-4; size: .; D: .; CDR3: CASSLVGHIEAKNIQYF; DNA: TGCGCCAGCAGCTTGGTAGGACATATAGAAGCCAAAAACATTCAGTACTTC
V: TRBV7-9; J: TRBJ2-1; size: .; D: .; CDR3: CASSPGVKYNEQFF; DNA: TGTGCCAGCAGCCCAGGGGTTAAGTACAATGAGCAGTTCTTC
V: TRBV25-1; J: TRBJ1-4; size: .; D: TRBD1; CDR3: CASSDPGQGADEEKLFF; DNA: TGTGCCAGCAGTGACCCGGGACAGGGGGCCGATGAAGAAAAACTGTTTTTT